This T cell receptor (beta chain) appears in the sequencing data of a study of blood T cell repertoires in COVID-19. Study details: Material from acute and convalescent COVID-19 was sourced from the United States, Italy and Spain. Sources were T cells, B-cell-depleted T cells, or PBMCs; the material itself was cDNA or gDNA.

This CDR3 region has 18 residues. Trimming pared 2 bases from V and 0 bases from J, leaving 19 bases between. Germline loops: CDR1 ENHRY, CDR2 SYGVKD. Original handling: Amplification from reference gene primers served as the basis for estimated nucleated cell counts. TCRdb keeps only in-frame clones here, not all; method: immunoSEQ multiplex PCR. From that table come the V and J calls and clone size; the DNA was used to work out D and trimming. Found here are roughly 220,000 clones, around 82% of them singletons; the top ten hold about 5.5%. The sample comprised peripheral blood. The clonotype was recovered from a woman between 65 and 79 years old with acute or convalescent COVID-19. The rearrangement joins TRBV10-3 to TRBJ1-1; D not resolved. CDR3 sequence reads: CAISENKWSQIMNTEAFF. CDR3 bases: TGTGCCATCAGTGAGAATAAGTGGTCCCAGATAATGAACACTGAAGCTTTCTTT.